A selection of T cell receptor beta chains follows, all from one sample in a study of identical twins. From the 5' RACE reads, TCRdb called clonotypes with MiXCR, one entry per CDR3 protein. This sample has about 530,000 distinct CDR3 sequences, with about 20% found just once. These data also featured in a second study, about yellow fever vaccine responses in identical twins.

Sequenced material: CD4+ T cells sorted from blood. These TCRs come from a woman aged 18-29 years in good health. The CDR3 runs from the conserved cysteine through the conserved F or W. The order of the fields is D gene, clone size, V gene, J gene, CDR3 protein, CDR3 DNA. A D gene is named only where the DNA matches it firmly. Clone size is shown for a subset of rows, as once, few, many or a class of expanded clone.

TRBD2	NA	TRBV7-9	TRBJ2-1	CASSLRAGTTYNEQFF	TGTGCCAGCAGCCTTAGAGCCGGGACTACTTACAATGAGCAGTTCTTC
TRBD2	NA	TRBV10-3	TRBJ2-1	CAISWTSGPYNEQFF	TGTGCCATCAGTTGGACTAGCGGGCCCTACAATGAGCAGTTCTTC
NA	few	TRBV15	TRBJ2-5	CATSSLGTGQETQYF	TGTGCCACCAGCAGCCTAGGGACTGGTCAAGAGACCCAGTACTTC
NA	NA	TRBV20-1	TRBJ1-1	CSARYTGNMNTEAFF	TGCAGTGCTAGATACACTGGTAACATGAACACTGAAGCTTTCTTT
NA	NA	TRBV14	TRBJ2-3	CASSQNQASFTDTQYF	TGTGCCAGCAGCCAAAACCAGGCTAGTTTCACAGATACGCAGTATTTT
NA	NA	TRBV3-1	TRBJ1-2	CASSQAPEWSGYTF	TGTGCCAGCAGCCAAGCCCCTGAATGGTCCGGCTACACCTTC
NA	few	TRBV24-1	TRBJ2-3	CATSASASTDTQYF	TGTGCCACCAGTGCCAGCGCTAGCACAGATACGCAGTATTTT
TRBD2	NA	TRBV20-1	TRBJ2-1	CSARVPTGTSGSGQFF	TGCAGTGCTAGAGTCCCGACCGGGACTAGCGGGAGTGGGCAGTTCTTC
TRBD2	NA	TRBV27	TRBJ2-7	CASGRAGVGLYEQYF	TGTGCCAGCGGCCGAGCGGGAGTCGGACTTTACGAGCAGTACTTC
NA	few	TRBV7-6	TRBJ2-2	CASSPGPTSTGELFF	TGTGCCAGCAGCCCGGGACCAACAAGTACCGGGGAGCTGTTTTTT
NA	NA	TRBV5-1	TRBJ2-7	CASSPGTRTYEQYF	TGCGCCAGCAGCCCCGGGACACGGACCTACGAGCAGTACTTC
NA	many	TRBV7-2	TRBJ2-3	CASSPQGLGTDTQYF	TGTGCCAGCAGCCCACAGGGACTTGGCACAGATACGCAGTATTTT
NA	NA	TRBV28	TRBJ2-3	CASRLRLGSTDTQYF	TGTGCCAGCAGGCTAAGACTAGGTAGCACAGATACGCAGTATTTT
NA	few	TRBV7-2	TRBJ2-3	CASSLEFGVAPDTQYF	TGTGCCAGCAGCTTAGAATTTGGGGTAGCTCCAGATACGCAGTATTTT
NA	few	TRBV24-1	TRBJ1-1	CATSYGPNTEAFF	TGTGCCACCAGCTACGGACCGAACACTGAAGCTTTCTTT
NA	few	TRBV3-1	TRBJ1-2	CASSQGGQGRPYGYTF	TGTGCCAGCAGCCAAGGGGGGCAGGGGCGGCCCTATGGCTACACCTTC
TRBD2	NA	TRBV20-1	TRBJ2-7	CSASLAGVTEQYF	TGCAGTGCTAGTCTGGCGGGAGTTACCGAGCAGTACTTC
NA	few	TRBV7-9	TRBJ1-2	CASSPGVTYGYTF	TGTGCCAGCAGCCCAGGGGTCACCTATGGCTACACCTTC
NA	NA	TRBV7-1	TRBJ1-1	CASSSDARVAFF	TGTGCCAGCAGCTCTGACGCCCGGGTGGCTTTCTTT
TRBD2	NA	TRBV29-1	TRBJ2-1	CSVVTSGSSNEQFF	TGCAGCGTTGTGACTAGCGGGAGTAGTAATGAGCAGTTCTTC
NA	NA	TRBV10-1	TRBJ2-2	CASSADGRDTGELFF	TGCGCCAGCAGTGCTGACGGGAGAGACACCGGGGAGCTGTTTTTT
TRBD2	few	TRBV5-8	TRBJ2-1	CASSFLSGSFLVEQFF	TGTGCCAGCAGCTTCCTTAGCGGGAGCTTTTTGGTTGAGCAGTTCTTC
TRBD2	few	TRBV7-3	TRBJ2-1	CASSSPSSGSNEQFF	TGTGCCAGCAGCTCACCCTCTAGCGGGAGTAATGAGCAGTTCTTC
NA	few	TRBV12-3/TRBV12-4	TRBJ2-3	CASSRGPGTDTQYF	TGTGCCAGCAGTCGGGGACCTGGCACAGATACGCAGTATTTT
NA	few	TRBV5-1	TRBJ2-7	CASSPQGYSSYEQYF	TGCGCCAGCAGCCCTCAGGGTTACAGCTCCTACGAGCAGTACTTC
TRBD2	NA	TRBV2	TRBJ2-1	CASTTGLAGLPQFF	TGTGCCAGCACCACCGGACTAGCGGGACTGCCGCAGTTCTTC
TRBD1	many	TRBV29-1	TRBJ2-3	CSATTGGFTDTQYF	TGCAGCGCCACGACAGGGGGATTCACAGATACGCAGTATTTT
TRBD1	few	TRBV12-3/TRBV12-4	TRBJ1-2	CASSSPGQGVNYGYTF	TGTGCCAGCAGTTCTCCGGGACAGGGGGTTAACTATGGCTACACCTTC
TRBD2	NA	TRBV5-1	TRBJ2-5	CASSPRTSGREETQYF	TGCGCCAGCAGCCCCCGGACTAGCGGGAGGGAGGAGACCCAGTACTTC
TRBD1	few	TRBV28	TRBJ1-4	CASTLMHGTGSSKKLFF	TGTGCCAGCACCCTCATGCACGGGACAGGGTCCTCCAAAAAACTGTTTTTT
TRBD2	NA	TRBV7-9	TRBJ2-5	CASSLWRGKMETQYF	TGTGCCAGCAGCTTATGGCGGGGGAAGATGGAGACCCAGTACTTC
NA	NA	TRBV10-2	TRBJ1-4	CASSERREKLFF	TGCGCCAGCAGTGAGAGACGGGAAAAACTGTTTTTT
NA	NA	TRBV12-3/TRBV12-4	TRBJ1-3	CASTDSGPGETNTIYF	TGTGCCAGCACTGACTCTGGGCCGGGGGAGACAAACACCATATATTTT
TRBD1	few	TRBV20-1	TRBJ1-1	CSARLEGANVAFF	TGCAGTGCTAGGTTGGAGGGGGCGAATGTAGCTTTCTTT
TRBD1	NA	TRBV20-1	TRBJ2-7	CSARGTGGYYEQYF	TGCAGTGCTAGAGGGACAGGGGGTTACTACGAGCAGTACTTC
NA	NA	TRBV12-3/TRBV12-4	TRBJ1-1	CASSYSGDMNTEAFF	TGTGCCAGCAGTTACTCAGGGGACATGAACACTGAAGCTTTCTTT
TRBD2	NA	TRBV10-3	TRBJ2-7	CAISESSGRNEQYF	TGTGCCATCAGTGAATCTAGCGGGAGGAACGAGCAGTACTTC
NA	NA	TRBV12-3/TRBV12-4	TRBJ1-1	CASSYGGEAFF	TGTGCCAGCAGTTACGGGGGGGAAGCTTTCTTT
NA	few	TRBV28	TRBJ1-1	CASSSAGSPQAFF	TGTGCCAGCAGTTCAGCGGGCAGCCCGCAAGCTTTCTTT
NA	NA	TRBV20-1	TRBJ2-2	CSAMGGRNTGELFF	TGCAGTGCTATGGGTGGGAGGAACACCGGGGAGCTGTTTTTT
TRBD1	few	TRBV12-3/TRBV12-4	TRBJ1-6	CASSLRTGYSPLHF	TGTGCCAGCAGTCTCAGGACAGGGTACTCACCCCTCCACTTT
NA	many	TRBV5-1	TRBJ2-3	CASSFSTQDTQYF	TGCGCCAGCAGCTTCTCCACACAAGATACGCAGTATTTT
NA	NA	TRBV4-1	TRBJ1-6	CASSQDHFSTNNSPLHF	TGCGCCAGCAGCCAAGATCATTTTTCTACTAATAATTCACCCCTCCACTTT
TRBD2	NA	TRBV7-8	TRBJ2-7	CASSLVTSEVRFYEQYF	TGTGCCAGCAGCTTAGTTACTAGCGAGGTGAGGTTCTACGAGCAGTACTTC
TRBD2	NA	TRBV5-1	TRBJ2-1	CASSLVGREAGEQFF	TGCGCCAGCAGCTTGGTAGGGAGGGAAGCGGGGGAGCAGTTCTTC
NA	few	TRBV20-1	TRBJ1-2	CSATKQGDNYGYTF	TGCAGTGCTACGAAACAGGGTGATAACTATGGCTACACCTTC
NA	few	TRBV7-8	TRBJ1-2	CASSTGPLEGYTF	TGTGCCAGCAGCACCGGACCCTTAGAGGGCTACACCTTC
NA	NA	TRBV9	TRBJ1-4	CASSPTTVFSEKLFF	TGTGCCAGCAGCCCCACGACAGTCTTTAGTGAAAAACTGTTTTTT
NA	NA	TRBV20-1	TRBJ2-2	CSARGRDTGELFF	TGCAGTGCTAGGGGCAGGGACACCGGGGAGCTGTTTTTT
TRBD1	NA	TRBV24-1	TRBJ2-1	CAPKPGTGFFNEQFF	TGTGCCCCCAAACCCGGGACAGGGTTTTTTAATGAGCAGTTCTTC
NA	many	TRBV3-1	TRBJ1-2	CASSRQLGYGYTF	TGTGCCAGCAGCCGTCAGCTGGGCTATGGCTACACCTTC